This TCR beta chain appears in the sequencing data of a study of blood T cells in healthy people across ages. Overall study context: Per two T cells, about one barcoded beta molecule was captured through template switching.

Overall study results and limits: Long-lived and aged donors differed, with more naive CD4+ cells and higher diversity in the long-lived. Estimates of diversity drawn from one million T cells were considered underestimates.

With regard to this clonotype: Its antigen is currently unknown.

The V gene end was trimmed by 3 bases and the J gene end by 8 bases; junction bases not matched to a gene: 6. The V gene's germline CDR1 is SGHRS and CDR2 YFSETQ. The CDR3 is made up of 14 amino acids. Using a J-beta primer mix together with a sample-barcoded 5' primer, a second PCR was run for roughly 7 to 12 cycles. TCRdb analysed the 5' RACE reads with MiXCR anew, one entry per CDR3 protein. The data contain about 720,000 distinct CDR3 sequences, about 20% of them singletons. The authors drew ten milliliters of peripheral blood from each donor. The TCR comes from a man in his sixties or seventies in good health. Sequenced: blood. The V and J genes are TRBV5-1 and TRBJ1-5; 9 nucleotides align to TRBD1. The CDR3 here is CASSSGQGLEPQHF. The CDR3 region has the DNA TGCGCCAGCAGCTCCGGACAGGGGTTGGAGCCCCAGCATTTT. The whole variable domain, remainder taken from reference TRBV5-1 and TRBJ1-5, is KAGVTQTPRYLIKTRGQQVTLSCSPISGHRSVSWYQQTPGQGLQFLFEYFSETQRNKGNFPGRFSGRQFSNSRSEMNVSTLELGDSALYLCASSSGQGLEPQHFGDGTRLSIL.